The sequence of this T cell receptor (beta chain) was determined in a study of neurological immune-mediated disorders. General observations from the study: HTLV-1-associated myelopathy had the most TCR clonal expansion, and multiple sclerosis had the least, less than healthy controls. No expanded-clone CDR3 amino acid sequence recurred across subjects, suggesting private TCR-beta repertoires.

As for this clonotype: Its antigen is still unknown.

It was from 2 million PBMCs stored at -80 C that the unsorted libraries were obtained. The V gene's germline CDR1 is LGHNA and CDR2 YNFKEQ. The V end was cut by 6 bases, the J end by 5 bases, with 12 bases between. This CDR3 is 13 amino acids long. 5'RACE employing 10-nucleotide random UMIs yielded the cDNA. TCRdb independently ran MiXCR on the 5' RACE reads; one entry per CDR3 protein. This table holds 15,000 to 20,000 distinct CDR3 sequences, roughly 29% found once. This receptor was identified in a man aged 50 or older with HTLV-1-associated myelopathy (HAM/TSP). This sequence joins TRBV4-2 and TRBJ2-3, with D unclear. What was sequenced was PBMCs. The CDR3 nucleotides are TGTGCCAGCAGTCCAAGGGTCGGAGATACGCAGTATTTT. This gives the protein CASSPRVGDTQYF.